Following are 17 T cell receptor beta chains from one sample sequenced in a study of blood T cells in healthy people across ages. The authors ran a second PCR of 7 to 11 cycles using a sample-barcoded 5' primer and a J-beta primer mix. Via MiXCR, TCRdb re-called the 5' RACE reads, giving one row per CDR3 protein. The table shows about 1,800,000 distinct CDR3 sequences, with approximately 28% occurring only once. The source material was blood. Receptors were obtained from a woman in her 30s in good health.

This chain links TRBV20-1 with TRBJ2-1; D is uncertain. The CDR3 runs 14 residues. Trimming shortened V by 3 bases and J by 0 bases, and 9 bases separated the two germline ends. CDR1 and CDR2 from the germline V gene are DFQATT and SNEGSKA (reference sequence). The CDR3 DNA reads TGCAGTGCTAGGGCCGCGAGCTCCTACAATGAGCAGTTCTTC. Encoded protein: CSARAASSYNEQFF.

For the CDR3, the DNA is TGTGCCAGCAGTCAGACTAGACGTATGTCCTACAATGAGCAGTTCTTC. This codes for CASSQTRRMSYNEQFF. V is TRBV12-3 or TRBV12-4 and J is TRBJ2-1; D perhaps matches TRBD2 (6 bases). V was trimmed by 5 bases and J by 1 base, leaving 15 bases between them. The CDR3 is 16 residues long.

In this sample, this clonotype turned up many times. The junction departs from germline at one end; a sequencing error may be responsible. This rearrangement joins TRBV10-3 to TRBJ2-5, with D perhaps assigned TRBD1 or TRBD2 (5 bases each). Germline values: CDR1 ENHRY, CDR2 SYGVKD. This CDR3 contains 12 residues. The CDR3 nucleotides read TGCACAAAGTGGGGACGGCAAGAGACCCAGTACTTC. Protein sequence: CTKWGRQETQYF.

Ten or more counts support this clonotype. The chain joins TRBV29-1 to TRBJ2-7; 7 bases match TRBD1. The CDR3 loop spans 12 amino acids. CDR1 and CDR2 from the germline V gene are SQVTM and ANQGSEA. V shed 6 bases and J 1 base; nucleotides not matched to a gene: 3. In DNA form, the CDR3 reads TGCAGCGTGTACAGGGGATCCTACGAGCAGTACTTC. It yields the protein CSVYRGSYEQYF.

CDR3 residues: CASSSPLGYEQYF. The CDR3 nucleotides are TGTGCCAGCAGCTCCCCTCTGGGCTACGAGCAGTACTTC. The chain is built from TRBV11-2 and TRBJ2-7; D is ambiguous. The CDR3 spans 13 residues. Germline loops: CDR1 SGHAT, CDR2 FQNNGV. V lost 4 bases to trimming and J lost 3 bases, with 10 bases between them.

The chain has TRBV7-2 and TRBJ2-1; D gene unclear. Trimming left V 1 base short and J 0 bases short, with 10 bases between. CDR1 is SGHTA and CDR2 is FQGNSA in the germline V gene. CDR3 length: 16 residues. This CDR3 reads CASSLVVGTSYNEQFF. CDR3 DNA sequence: TGTGCCAGCAGCTTAGTGGTCGGTACCTCCTACAATGAGCAGTTCTTC.

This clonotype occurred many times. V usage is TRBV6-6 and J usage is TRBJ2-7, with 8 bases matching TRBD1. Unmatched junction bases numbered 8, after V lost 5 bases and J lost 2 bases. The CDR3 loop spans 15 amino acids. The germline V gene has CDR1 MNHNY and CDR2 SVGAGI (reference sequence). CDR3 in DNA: TGTGCCAGCAGTCCGATGACAGGGGCTGCCTACGAGCAGTACTTC. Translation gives CASSPMTGAAYEQYF.

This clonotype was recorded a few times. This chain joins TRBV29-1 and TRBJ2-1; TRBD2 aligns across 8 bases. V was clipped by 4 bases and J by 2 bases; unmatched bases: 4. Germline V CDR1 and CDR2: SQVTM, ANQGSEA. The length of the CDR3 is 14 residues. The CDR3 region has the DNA TGCAGCGTTGGGGGACTAGACCCCTACAATGAGCAGTTCTTC. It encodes CSVGGLDPYNEQFF.

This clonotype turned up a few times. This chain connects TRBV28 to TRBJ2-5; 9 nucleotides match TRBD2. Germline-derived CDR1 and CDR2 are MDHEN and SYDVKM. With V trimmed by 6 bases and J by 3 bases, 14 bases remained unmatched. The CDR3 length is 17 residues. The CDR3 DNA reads TGTGCCAGCAGGGGTCCTGCGGGGGGGCCTGGGGAAGAGACCCAGTACTTC. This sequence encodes CASRGPAGGPGEETQYF.

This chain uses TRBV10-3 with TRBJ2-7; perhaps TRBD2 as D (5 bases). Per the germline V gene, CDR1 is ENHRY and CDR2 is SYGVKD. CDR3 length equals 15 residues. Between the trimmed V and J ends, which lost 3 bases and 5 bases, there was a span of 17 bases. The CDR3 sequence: CAISEPTAGENEQYF. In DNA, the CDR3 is TGTGCCATCAGTGAACCGACTGCCGGGGAGAACGAGCAGTACTTC.

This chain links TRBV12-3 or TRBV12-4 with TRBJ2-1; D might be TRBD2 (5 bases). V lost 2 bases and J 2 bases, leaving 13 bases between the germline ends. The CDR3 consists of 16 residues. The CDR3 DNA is TGTGCCAGCAGTTTATTTATAGCGAAGCCCTACAATGAGCAGTTCTTC. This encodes CASSLFIAKPYNEQFF.

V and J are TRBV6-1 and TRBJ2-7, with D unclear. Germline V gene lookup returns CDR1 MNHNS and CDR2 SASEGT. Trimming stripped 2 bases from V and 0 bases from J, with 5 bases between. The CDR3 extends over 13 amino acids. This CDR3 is CASSEQPSYEQYF. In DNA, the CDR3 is TGTGCCAGCAGTGAACAGCCCTCCTACGAGCAGTACTTC.

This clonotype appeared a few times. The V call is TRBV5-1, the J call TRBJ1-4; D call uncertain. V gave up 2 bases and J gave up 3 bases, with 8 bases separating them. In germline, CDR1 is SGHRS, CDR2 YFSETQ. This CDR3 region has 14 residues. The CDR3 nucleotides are TGCGCCAGCAGCTTCCACAGTCCTAATGAAAAACTGTTTTTT. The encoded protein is CASSFHSPNEKLFF.

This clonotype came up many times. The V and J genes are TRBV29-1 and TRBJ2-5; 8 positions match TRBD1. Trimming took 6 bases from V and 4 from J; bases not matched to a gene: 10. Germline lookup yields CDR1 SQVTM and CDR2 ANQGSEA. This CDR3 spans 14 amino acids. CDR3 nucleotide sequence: TGCAGCGTCGCCAGGACAGGGCAGGGAGAGACCCAGTACTTC. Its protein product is CSVARTGQGETQYF.

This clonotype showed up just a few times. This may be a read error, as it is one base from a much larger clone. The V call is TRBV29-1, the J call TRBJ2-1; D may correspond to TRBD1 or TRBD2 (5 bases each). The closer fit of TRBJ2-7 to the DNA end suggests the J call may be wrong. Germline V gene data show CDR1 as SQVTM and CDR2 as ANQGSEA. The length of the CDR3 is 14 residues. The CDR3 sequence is CSVVSGAIHNEQYF. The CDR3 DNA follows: TGCAGCGTTGTTTCCGGGGCGATTCACAATGAGCAGTACTTC.

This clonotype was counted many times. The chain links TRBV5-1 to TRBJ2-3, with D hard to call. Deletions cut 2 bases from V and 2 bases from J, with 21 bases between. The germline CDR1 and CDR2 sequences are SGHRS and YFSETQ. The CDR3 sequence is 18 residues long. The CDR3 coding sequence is TGCGCCAGCAGCTTCCCCCCTGGGCCCCAGCGTGCCACAGATACGCAGTATTTT. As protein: CASSFPPGPQRATDTQYF.

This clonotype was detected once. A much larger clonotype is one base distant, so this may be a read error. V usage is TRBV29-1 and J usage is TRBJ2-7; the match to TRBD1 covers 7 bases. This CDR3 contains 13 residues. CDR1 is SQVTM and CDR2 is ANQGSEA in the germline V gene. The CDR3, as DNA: TGCAACGTTGTGCCCCGGGACAGCTACGAGCAGTACTTC. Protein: CNVVPRDSYEQYF.